A single sample is the source of the 2 T cell receptor beta chains below, sequenced in a study of cytomegalovirus exposure and HLA in healthy donors. With 60 Vbeta and 13 Jbeta primers, the PCR was carried out. Only in-frame clones appear in the TCRdb table, and some are missing; sequencing was by immunoSEQ multiplex PCR. The table includes about 120,000 clones, 76% detected once. Sequenced material: PBMCs. The receptor source for this set is a woman aged 40-49 years in good health and CMV-seropositive.

The chain combines TRBV5-1 with TRBJ1-2; TRBD1 agrees at 8 bases. Germline V gene data show CDR1 as SGHRS and CDR2 as YFSETQ. CDR3 length equals 15 residues. V was pared by 3 bases and J by 7 bases, with 11 bases of the junction left unmatched. The CDR3 sequence: CASSSNSWTGRGYTF. The CDR3 region has the DNA TGCGCCAGCAGCTCCAACTCCTGGACAGGGCGTGGCTACACCTTC.

J is TRBJ1-5 and V is TRBV6-1; D is unclear. Germline CDR1 is MNHNS and CDR2 is SASEGT. The CDR3 runs 12 residues. Trimming left V 6 bases short and J 0 bases short, with 3 bases between. CDR3 region: CASRLSNQPQHF. For the CDR3, the DNA is TGTGCCAGCAGACTTAGCAATCAGCCCCAGCATTTT.